The clone carrying this TCR beta chain has ten or more counts. The antigen remains unidentified. The data are from a study of T cells in Graves' hyperthyroidism and ophthalmopathy. General study results and limits: Researchers found most expanded thyroid clonotypes above 0.001 in blood as well.

CDR1 and CDR2 (germline): DFQATT, SNEGSKA (reference sequence). The V and J ends lost 5 bases and 0 bases, in that order; junction bases with no gene match: 6. There are 15 residues in the CDR3. RNA transcripts served as the template for amplifying TCR beta CDR3 regions. First-round RT-PCR of the TCR CDR3 relied on the HTBI primer set. TCRdb reanalysed the multiplex PCR reads using MiXCR and keeps one entry per CDR3 protein. The sample lists about half a million distinct CDR3 sequences, 15% to 20% seen once, with 29% in the top ten. The rearrangement joins TRBV20-1 to TRBJ1-3, with 8 positions matching TRBD1. Sequencing was performed on blood. The sequence was obtained from a woman aged 25 to 45 with Graves' ophthalmopathy. The CDR3, as DNA: TGCAGTGCTCCCGACAGGGGCGACTCTGGAAACACCATATATTTT. Its protein is CSAPDRGDSGNTIYF.